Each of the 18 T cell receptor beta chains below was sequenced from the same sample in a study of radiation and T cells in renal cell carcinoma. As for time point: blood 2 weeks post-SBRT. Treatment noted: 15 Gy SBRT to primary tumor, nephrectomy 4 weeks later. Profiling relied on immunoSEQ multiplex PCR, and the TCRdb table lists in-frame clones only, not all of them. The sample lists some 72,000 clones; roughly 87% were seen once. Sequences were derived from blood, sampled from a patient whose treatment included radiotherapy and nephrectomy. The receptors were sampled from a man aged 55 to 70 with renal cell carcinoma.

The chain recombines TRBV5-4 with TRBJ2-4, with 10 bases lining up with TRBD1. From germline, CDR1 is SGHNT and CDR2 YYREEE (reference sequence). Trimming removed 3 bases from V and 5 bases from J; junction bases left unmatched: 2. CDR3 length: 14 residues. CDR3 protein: CASSWDRGQNIQYF. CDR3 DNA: TGTGCCAGCAGCTGGGACAGGGGACAAAACATTCAGTACTTC.

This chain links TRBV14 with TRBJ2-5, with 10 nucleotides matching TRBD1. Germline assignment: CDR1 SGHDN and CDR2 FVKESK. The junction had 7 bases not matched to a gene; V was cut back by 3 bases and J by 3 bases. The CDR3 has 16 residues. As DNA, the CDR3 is TGTGCCAGCAGCCACTCCCCCGGGACAGGGGAAGAGACCCAGTACTTC. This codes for CASSHSPGTGEETQYF.

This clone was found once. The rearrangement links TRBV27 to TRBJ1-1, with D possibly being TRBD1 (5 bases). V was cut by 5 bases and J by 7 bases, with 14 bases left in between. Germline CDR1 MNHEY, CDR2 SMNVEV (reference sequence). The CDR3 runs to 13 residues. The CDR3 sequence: CASSPRGRGEAFF. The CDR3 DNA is TGTGCCAGCAGTCCCCGGGGGAGGGGTGAAGCTTTCTTT.

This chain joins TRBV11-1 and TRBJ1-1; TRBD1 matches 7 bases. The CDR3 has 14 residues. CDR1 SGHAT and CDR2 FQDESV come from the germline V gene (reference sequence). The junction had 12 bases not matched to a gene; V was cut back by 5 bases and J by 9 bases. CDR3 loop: CASSPGEGQSKAFF. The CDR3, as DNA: TGTGCCAGCAGCCCTGGGGAGGGACAGTCGAAAGCTTTCTTT.

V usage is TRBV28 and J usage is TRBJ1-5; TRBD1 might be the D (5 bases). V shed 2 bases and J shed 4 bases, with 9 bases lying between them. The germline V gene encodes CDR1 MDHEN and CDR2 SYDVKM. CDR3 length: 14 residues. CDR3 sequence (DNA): TGTGCCAGCAGTTTAGGGGGTCGAAATCAGCCCCAGCATTTT. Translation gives CASSLGGRNQPQHF.

Written as DNA, the CDR3 is TGTGCCAGCAGCTCTAACAGGGTGCAGTTCTTC. Translating gives CASSSNRVQFF. This sequence joins TRBV7-2 and TRBJ2-1; possibly TRBD1 for D (6 bases). Germline values: CDR1 SGHTA, CDR2 FQGNSA. The CDR3 is 11 amino acids. Trimming shortened V by 4 bases and J by 12 bases, and 10 bases separated the two germline ends.

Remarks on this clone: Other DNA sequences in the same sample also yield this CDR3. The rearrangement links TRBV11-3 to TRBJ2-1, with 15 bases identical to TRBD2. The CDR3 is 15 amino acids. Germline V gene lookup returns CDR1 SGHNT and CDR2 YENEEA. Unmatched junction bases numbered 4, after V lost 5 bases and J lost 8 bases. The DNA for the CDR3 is TGTGCCAGCAGCCCGAGGACTAGCGGGAGGGATGAGCAGTTCTTC. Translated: CASSPRTSGRDEQFF.

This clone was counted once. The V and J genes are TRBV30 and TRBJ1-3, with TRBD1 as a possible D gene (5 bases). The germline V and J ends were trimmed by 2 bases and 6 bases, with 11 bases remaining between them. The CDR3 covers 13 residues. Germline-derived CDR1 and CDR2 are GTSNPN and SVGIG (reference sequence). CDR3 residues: CAWSYGAENTIYF. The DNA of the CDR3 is TGTGCCTGGAGTTATGGGGCTGAAAACACCATATATTTT.

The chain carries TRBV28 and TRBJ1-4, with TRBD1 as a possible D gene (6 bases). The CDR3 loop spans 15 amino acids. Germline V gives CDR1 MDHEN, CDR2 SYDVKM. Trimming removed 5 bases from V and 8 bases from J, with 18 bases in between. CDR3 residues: CASSPLGGLREKLFF. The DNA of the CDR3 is TGTGCCAGCAGTCCCCTCGGGGGGCTGAGGGAAAAACTGTTTTTT.

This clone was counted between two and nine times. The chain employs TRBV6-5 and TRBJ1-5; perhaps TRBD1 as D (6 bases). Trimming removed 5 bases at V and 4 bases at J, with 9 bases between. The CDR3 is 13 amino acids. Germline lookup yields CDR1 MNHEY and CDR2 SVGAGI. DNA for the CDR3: TGTGCCAGCAGTGTTGACAGGAATCAGCCCCAGCATTTT. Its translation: CASSVDRNQPQHF.

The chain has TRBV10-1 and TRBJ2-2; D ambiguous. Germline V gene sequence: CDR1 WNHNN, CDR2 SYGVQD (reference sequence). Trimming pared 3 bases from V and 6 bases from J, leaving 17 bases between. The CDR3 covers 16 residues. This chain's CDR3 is CASSDRDGLKPGELFF. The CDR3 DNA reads TGCGCCAGCAGTGACCGAGACGGGCTAAAACCCGGGGAGCTGTTTTTT.

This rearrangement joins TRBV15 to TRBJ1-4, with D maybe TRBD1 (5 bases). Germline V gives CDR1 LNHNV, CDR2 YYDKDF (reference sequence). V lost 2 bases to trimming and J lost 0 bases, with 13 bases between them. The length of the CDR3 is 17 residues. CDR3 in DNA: TGTGCCACCAGCAGACAGGGCTCAGGGACAACTAATGAAAAACTGTTTTTT. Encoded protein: CATSRQGSGTTNEKLFF.

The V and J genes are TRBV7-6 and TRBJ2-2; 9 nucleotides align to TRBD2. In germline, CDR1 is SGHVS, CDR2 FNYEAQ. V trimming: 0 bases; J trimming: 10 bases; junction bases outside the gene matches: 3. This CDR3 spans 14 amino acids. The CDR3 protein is CASSLAVAGEELFF. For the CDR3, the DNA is TGTGCCAGCAGCTTAGCGGTAGCGGGAGAGGAGCTGTTTTTT.

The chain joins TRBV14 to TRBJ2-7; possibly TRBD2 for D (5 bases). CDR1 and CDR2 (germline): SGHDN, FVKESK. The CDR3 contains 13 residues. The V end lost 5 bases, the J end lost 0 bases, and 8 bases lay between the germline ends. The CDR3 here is CASSTRGSYEQYF. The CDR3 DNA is TGTGCCAGCAGCACCCGGGGCTCCTACGAGCAGTACTTC.

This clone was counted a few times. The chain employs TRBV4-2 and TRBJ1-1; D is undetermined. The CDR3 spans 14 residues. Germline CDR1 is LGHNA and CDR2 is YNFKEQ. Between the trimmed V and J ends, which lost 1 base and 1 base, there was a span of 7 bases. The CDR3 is CASSQGVENTEAFF. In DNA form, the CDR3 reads TGTGCCAGCAGCCAAGGAGTGGAGAACACTGAAGCTTTCTTT.

The CDR3 is CASSLTGTGDEQYF. The CDR3 coding sequence is TGTGCCAGCAGTTTAACCGGGACAGGGGACGAGCAGTACTTC. The rearrangement links TRBV28 to TRBJ2-7, with 10 bases matching TRBD1. Germline CDR1 reads MDHEN; CDR2 reads SYDVKM. After removal of 2 bases from V and 5 bases from J, the junction contained 3 bases not matched to a gene. This CDR3 comprises 14 residues. The entire variable domain, with the rest obtained from reference TRBV28 and TRBJ2-7, is as follows: DVKVTQSSRYLVKRTGEKVFLECVQDMDHENMFWYRQDPGLGLRLIYFSYDVKMKEKGDIPEGYSVSREKKERFSLILESASTNQTSMYLCASSLTGTGDEQYFGPGTRLTVT.

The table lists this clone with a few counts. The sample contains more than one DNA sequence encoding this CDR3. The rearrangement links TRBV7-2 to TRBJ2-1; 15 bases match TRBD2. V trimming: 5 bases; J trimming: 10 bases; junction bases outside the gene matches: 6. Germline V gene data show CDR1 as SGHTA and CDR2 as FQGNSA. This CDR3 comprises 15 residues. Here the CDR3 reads CASSRTSGRAPEQFF. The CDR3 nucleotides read TGTGCCAGCAGCAGGACTAGCGGGAGGGCACCGGAGCAGTTCTTC.

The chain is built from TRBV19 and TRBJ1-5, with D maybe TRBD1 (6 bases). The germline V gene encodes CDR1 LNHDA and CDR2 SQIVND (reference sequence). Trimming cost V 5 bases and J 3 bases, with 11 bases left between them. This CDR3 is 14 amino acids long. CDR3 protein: CASSSTGVNQPQHF. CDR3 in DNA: TGTGCCAGTAGTTCGACAGGAGTCAATCAGCCCCAGCATTTT.